This T cell receptor (beta chain) stems from a study of T cells in Graves' hyperthyroidism and ophthalmopathy (dated by TCRdb to the late 2010s). Context from the whole study: Peripheral blood was collected at initial diagnosis, before any treatment. Thyroid tissue and blood T-cell repertoires from six Graves' hyperthyroidism patients were also compared in the study. TCR Vbeta CDR3 sequencing of around 130 peripheral blood samples (over 40 ophthalmopathy, 70 to 85 hyperthyroidism and roughly 17 progressor patients) is reported in the paper. The 95 to 100 discovery patients were divided at random into training and test sets in a 7:3 ratio. To identify TCR V-J signatures that set the groups apart, the researchers used a discovery cohort of 95 to 100 patients, made up of 43 with Graves' ophthalmopathy and some 60 with stable Graves' hyperthyroidism. Following sampling, methimazole starting at 30 mg daily was given to hyperthyroidism patients, and high-dose intravenous methylprednisolone was given to ophthalmopathy patients. Prospective prediction of ophthalmopathy was tested in an independent validation cohort consisting of some 18 hyperthyroidism patients and around 17 patients who later progressed to ophthalmopathy.

The TCR beta CDR3 regions were amplified from the RNA transcripts. The TCR CDR3 was subjected to a first round of RT-PCR using the HTBI primer set and the Qiagen OneStep RT-PCR kit. A second multiplex PCR round built the libraries, followed by size selection and purification. Libraries were sequenced paired-end with 100 bp reads on an Illumina HiSeq2000. As for the authors' bioinformatics: SOAPnuke was used to process the raw data, throwing out any read that contained adapters or uncalled bases, had a mean Phred below 15, or lacked an exact constant-primer or identifier match. COPE v1.2.5 was used to merge the high-quality paired reads, and each unique nucleotide sequence was defined as a clonotype. Clonotypes were aligned to IMGT TRBV, TRBD and TRBJ reference segments using MiTCR v1.1. Only V-J combinations with frequency above 0.0001, covering roughly 99% of repertoires, were analysed. The TCS score was defined as the ratio of F50 (clonal expansion) to E x V (chaos), calculated using BLOSUM62-based TCRdist between CDR3 peptides within each V-J. Welch's t-statistics and random forest reduced roughly 530 V-J features to about 12, which were used in a naive Bayes classifier (R e1071). The raw public reads went through TCRdb reprocessing: fastp at Q25, MiXCR clone calling, in-frame beta chains kept. When rows share a CDR3 protein, they turn into one entry using the most common DNA and genes. The V and J calls shown here were made by TCRdb, not taken from the authors' results. In all, the sample holds around 450,000 distinct CDR3 sequences, and more than 15% of those were seen once. Roughly 7.4% of the sample is taken by the ten largest.

General study outcomes and caveats: Blood samples also contained most of the expanded thyroid clonotypes (frequency above 0.001), which suggests that blood repertoires may reflect thyroid immune responses. Ophthalmopathy was separated from stable hyperthyroidism by a 13 V-J signature model, with about 86% sensitivity and 81% to 82% specificity obtained in cross-validation and 80%/75% obtained in testing. No statistical method was used to fix the sample size in advance, and group allocation was not hidden from the investigators. In validation, progression to ophthalmopathy was predicted by the model with nearly 71% sensitivity and 72.22% specificity, a median of around 6.5 months before onset.

Concerning this clonotype itself: Its antigen is not yet known. The junction does not match germline at one end; this may be a read error.

A patient counted as having stable Graves' hyperthyroidism if no progression to ophthalmopathy occurred over 18 months of follow-up. The hyperthyroidism patients were between 18 and 65 years old and newly diagnosed, with a disease duration of less than 2 months. Patients with uncontrolled infections, other autoimmune diseases, pregnancy or lactation were excluded. Diagnoses were established on the basis of clinical symptoms, serum thyroxine and TRAb, thyroid ultrasound, and orbital computed tomography. PBMCs were isolated from around 10 ml of fresh peripheral blood by Ficoll-Paque density gradient centrifugation. Trizol reagent was used to extract total RNA, and RNA quality was then checked on an Agilent 2100 Bioanalyzer. The germline V gene supplies CDR1 SGHRS and CDR2 YFSETQ. The CDR3, cysteine through phenylalanine, is 13 amino acids long. Only the CDR3 portion is preserved as DNA: 39 bases, with reading frame beginning at the first base.

The sequence links TRBV5-1 to TRBJ2-7; 10 of the junction bases match TRBD1. This sequence was found in a woman younger than 35 with Graves' hyperthyroidism. Sequenced material: blood. The CDR3 region reads CAGSRGQGLEQYF. The DNA reads as follows: TGCGCCGGCAGCAGGGGACAGGGGCTCGAGCAGTACTTC.